One sample yielded the 29 T cell receptor beta chains listed below, sequenced in a study of T cell responses to AZD1222 COVID-19 vaccine. Profiling relied on immunoSEQ multiplex PCR, and the TCRdb table lists in-frame clones only, not all of them. Of tens of thousands of clones listed, 88% are singletons. The sequenced sample was peripheral blood, obtained on day 0 of AZD1222 vaccination. These receptors were obtained from an adult in good health.

This chain connects TRBV27 to TRBJ1-1, with D unresolved. The CDR3 is made up of 14 amino acids. In germline, CDR1 is MNHEY, CDR2 SMNVEV (reference sequence). V lost 5 bases and J lost 1, with 11 bases in between. The CDR3 DNA is TGTGCCAGCAGTGGCTTAGGGCCGAACACTGAAGCTTTCTTT. It specifies CASSGLGPNTEAFF.

This clone was recorded once. This sequence joins TRBV6-5 and TRBJ2-7, with no clear D. The CDR3 consists of 12 residues. The V gene's germline CDR1 is MNHEY and CDR2 SVGAGI. V lost 6 bases to trimming and J lost 2 bases, with 8 bases between them. CDR3: CASSRLTYEQYF. In DNA, the CDR3 is TGTGCCAGCAGCCGGCTGACCTACGAGCAGTACTTC.

A few counts support this clone. The chain combines TRBV28 with TRBJ2-2; D is uncertain. Trimming shortened V by 3 bases and J by 3 bases, and 5 bases separated the two germline ends. Per germline, CDR1 MDHEN and CDR2 SYDVKM. The CDR3 loop spans 13 amino acids. DNA for the CDR3: TGTGCCAGCAGTTTCAGTGACACCGGGGAGCTGTTTTTT. Protein product: CASSFSDTGELFF.

The rearrangement links TRBV29-1 to TRBJ1-5; D is possibly TRBD1 (6 bases). CDR1 SQVTM and CDR2 ANQGSEA come from the germline V gene. The germline V and J ends were trimmed by 7 bases and 0 bases, with 7 bases remaining between them. The CDR3 is made up of 12 amino acids. The CDR3 region is CSAGHSNQPQHF. The DNA of the CDR3 is TGCAGCGCGGGACATAGCAATCAGCCCCAGCATTTT.

The chain uses TRBV7-9 and TRBJ2-7; possibly TRBD2 for D (6 bases). CDR3 length equals 15 residues. V shed 4 bases and J shed 1 base, with 14 bases lying between them. Looked up from germline, CDR1 is SEHNR and CDR2 is FQNEAQ (reference sequence). CDR3 amino acids: CASSSGREISYEQYF. CDR3 nucleotides: TGTGCCAGCAGCTCAGGCCGGGAGATTTCCTACGAGCAGTACTTC.

The chain links TRBV6-5 to TRBJ2-1; 9 bases map to TRBD2. The CDR3 loop spans 15 amino acids. Germline CDR1 reads MNHEY; CDR2 reads SVGAGI. The V and J ends lost 6 bases and 8 bases, in that order; junction bases with no gene match: 11. CDR3 amino acids: CASRVSRGGADEQFF. CDR3 bases: TGTGCCAGCAGGGTGTCGCGCGGGGGGGCCGATGAGCAGTTCTTC.

The V and J genes are TRBV7-6 and TRBJ2-2; TRBD2 aligns across 8 bases. Germline CDR1 is SGHVS and CDR2 is FNYEAQ. Unmatched junction bases numbered 4, after V lost 1 base and J lost 3 bases. This CDR3 is built from 16 residues. The CDR3: CASSLVGGDYTGELFF. DNA of the CDR3: TGTGCCAGCAGCTTAGTCGGGGGGGATTACACCGGGGAGCTGTTTTTT. Based on the CDR3 plus reference TRBV7-6 and TRBJ2-2, the full variable domain is GAGVSQSPRYKVTKRGQDVALRCDPISGHVSLYWYRQALGQGPEFLTYFNYEAQQDKSGLPNDRFSAERPEGSISTLTIQRTEQRDSAMYRCASSLVGGDYTGELFFGEGSRLTVL.

V usage is TRBV27 and J usage is TRBJ1-6; D gene uncertain. The germline V gene has CDR1 MNHEY and CDR2 SMNVEV (reference sequence). The V and J ends lost 3 bases and 4 bases respectively, with 4 bases between them. This CDR3 is built from 13 residues. In nucleotides, the CDR3 is TGTGCCAGCAGTTTGCAGTATAATTCACCCCTCCACTTT. Translated: CASSLQYNSPLHF.

The chain is built from TRBV5-6 and TRBJ1-6; D call uncertain. The CDR3 spans 14 residues. V dropped 4 bases and J dropped 10 bases, with 15 bases sitting between them. Looked up from germline, CDR1 is SGHDT and CDR2 is YYEEEE. In DNA form, the CDR3 reads TGTGCCAGCAGCCTGACGTACCAAGGCTCACCCCTCCACTTT. Residues: CASSLTYQGSPLHF.

The V and J genes are TRBV29-1 and TRBJ2-1, with TRBD1 matching 7 bases. This CDR3 is 15 amino acids long. The J segment lost 0 bases and the V segment lost 2 bases, leaving 4 bases of the junction unmatched. Germline-derived CDR1 and CDR2 are SQVTM and ANQGSEA. The CDR3 spells CSVEWTGSSYNEQFF. CDR3 sequence (DNA): TGCAGCGTTGAATGGACAGGAAGCTCCTACAATGAGCAGTTCTTC.

This clone was seen only a few times. This chain connects TRBV7-3 to TRBJ2-1, with D possibly TRBD2 on 6 matching bases. The length of the CDR3 is 16 residues. Trimming removed 5 bases at V and 9 bases at J, with 23 bases between. Germline V gene data show CDR1 as SGHTA and CDR2 as FQGTGA. The CDR3 here is CASSTLGPGVGGEQFF. The CDR3 bases are TGTGCCAGCAGCACACTAGGCCCCGGTGTGGGGGGTGAGCAGTTCTTC.

The chain joins TRBV10-3 to TRBJ1-5; D might be TRBD1 (6 bases). The CDR3 spans 18 residues. Germline CDR1 reads ENHRY; CDR2 reads SYGVKD. Between the trimmed V and J ends, which lost 3 bases and 3 bases, there was a span of 21 bases. CDR3 in amino acids: CAISDPTGQRLFNQPQHF. In DNA form, the CDR3 reads TGTGCCATCAGTGACCCTACAGGACAGAGACTTTTCAATCAGCCCCAGCATTTT.

In nucleotides, the CDR3 is TGTGCCAGCAGCTTAACTCCCACAAACACTGAAGCTTTCTTT. Translating it yields CASSLTPTNTEAFF. This rearrangement joins TRBV7-2 to TRBJ1-1; D gene unclear. The ends were cut back, 2 bases at V and 2 bases at J, with 9 bases in the middle. This CDR3 is built from 14 residues. Germline V lookup: CDR1 SGHTA, CDR2 FQGNSA.

The CDR3 spells CASSFYGASGSYEQYF. Here the CDR3 DNA reads TGTGCCAGCAGTTTCTATGGGGCTAGTGGCTCCTACGAGCAGTACTTC. This chain joins TRBV27 and TRBJ2-7, with D possibly matching TRBD1 (5 bases). Trimming stripped 3 bases from V and 0 bases from J, with 15 bases between. Germline CDR1 MNHEY, CDR2 SMNVEV (reference sequence). This CDR3 has 16 residues.

The genes are TRBV30 and TRBJ1-6; D remains unclear. V was pared by 4 bases and J by 5 bases, with 9 bases between. The length of the CDR3 is 13 residues. Germline lookup yields CDR1 GTSNPN and CDR2 SVGIG (reference sequence). CDR3 nucleotides: TGTGCCTGGAAGGCCCAGCATAATTCACCCCTCCACTTT. Its translation: CAWKAQHNSPLHF.

The V gene is TRBV19, the J gene TRBJ2-2, with a weak D call TRBD1 (6 bases). Trimming stripped 5 bases from V and 1 base from J, with 11 bases between. CDR3 length: 15 residues. Germline V CDR1 and CDR2: LNHDA, SQIVND (reference sequence). CDR3 sequence: CASSPMDRNTGELFF. The CDR3 DNA reads TGTGCCAGTAGTCCGATGGACAGGAACACCGGGGAGCTGTTTTTT.

The rearrangement joins TRBV7-9 to TRBJ2-3; a possible D gene is TRBD2 (5 bases). CDR3 size: 15 residues. Deletions cut 5 bases from V and 3 bases from J, with 15 bases between. Germline V gene data show CDR1 as SEHNR and CDR2 as FQNEAQ (reference sequence). Here the CDR3 DNA reads TGTGCCAGCAGCCAAGCTGGGAGTTCGACAGATACGCAGTATTTT. Protein sequence: CASSQAGSSTDTQYF. The whole variable domain, filled in from reference TRBV7-9 and TRBJ2-3, reads DTGVSQNPRHKITKRGQNVTFRCDPISEHNRLYWYRQTLGQGPEFLTYFQNEAQLEKSRLLSDRFSAERPKGSFSTLEIQRTEQGDSAMYLCASSQAGSSTDTQYFGPGTRLTVL.

The chain recombines TRBV5-3 with TRBJ1-5; TRBD1 is a possible D gene (5 bases). TRBV5-3 is annotated as an ORF whose role is uncertain. V was pared by 4 bases and J by 5 bases, with 13 bases between. This CDR3 comprises 14 residues. Here the CDR3 DNA reads TGTGCCAGAAGCCTCGGGACGGAATATCAGCCCCAGCATTTT. Its translation: CARSLGTEYQPQHF.

The chain uses TRBV5-1 and TRBJ2-2, with 7 bases matching TRBD2. CDR1 is SGHRS and CDR2 is YFSETQ in the germline V gene. V lost 1 base to trimming and J lost 1 base; unmatched junction nucleotides: 1. The CDR3 is 15 amino acids. For the CDR3, the DNA is TGCGCCAGCAGCTTGCCTAGCGGGAACACCGGGGAGCTGTTTTTT. It is translated as CASSLPSGNTGELFF.

J is TRBJ2-5 and V is TRBV3-1 (or the pseudogene TRBV3-2); D not resolved. Trimming took off 3 bases at V and 5 bases at J, with 10 bases between the two ends. There are 13 residues in the CDR3. The V gene's germline CDR1 is LGHDT and CDR2 YNNKEL (reference sequence). CDR3 amino acids: CASSQGFGETQYF. The DNA for the CDR3 is TGTGCCAGCAGCCAGGGGTTTGGGGAGACCCAGTACTTC.

The V and J genes are TRBV14 and TRBJ2-1; the match to TRBD2 covers 8 bases. CDR1 SGHDN and CDR2 FVKESK come from the germline V gene. The CDR3 is made up of 15 amino acids. The V gene end was trimmed by 5 bases and the J gene end by 7 bases; junction bases not matched to a gene: 10. DNA for the CDR3: TGTGCCAGCAGCTACGGGACTAGAGGGCAAAATGAGCAGTTCTTC. As protein: CASSYGTRGQNEQFF.

The chain couples TRBV6-2 or TRBV6-3 to TRBJ2-7; no clear D. The CDR3 spans 13 residues. Trimming took off 6 bases at V and 1 base at J, with 10 bases between the two ends. The germline gives CDR1 MNHEY, CDR2 SVGEGT. The CDR3 spells CASSRTNSYEQYF. The DNA of the CDR3 is TGTGCCAGCAGCCGGACGAATTCCTACGAGCAGTACTTC.

This chain links TRBV5-4 with TRBJ2-5, with D tentatively TRBD2 (6 bases). V gave up 1 base and J gave up 6 bases, with 13 bases separating them. The CDR3 totals 14 residues. Germline V gene lookup returns CDR1 SGHNT and CDR2 YYREEE (reference sequence). The CDR3 DNA is TGTGCCAGCAGCTTGTGGTCGGGGGTAAAGACCCAGTACTTC. Amino acids: CASSLWSGVKTQYF.

The chain combines TRBV5-1 with TRBJ1-5; D is perhaps TRBD1 (5 bases). This CDR3 region has 15 residues. CDR1 is SGHRS, CDR2 YFSETQ, per germline. V was clipped by 5 bases and J by 6 bases, with 18 bases between them. CDR3 DNA sequence: TGCGCCAGCAGGGATTCCACAGGATCCGGTCAGCCCCAGCATTTT. It yields the protein CASRDSTGSGQPQHF.

The chain joins TRBV15 to TRBJ2-5; D perhaps matches TRBD2 (5 bases). With 2 bases removed from V and 5 bases from J, the gap between germline ends came to 15 bases. This CDR3 has 15 residues. CDR1 and CDR2 (germline): LNHNV, YYDKDF (reference sequence). CDR3 sequence (DNA): TGTGCCACCAGCAGACATCGGGATGGCGGGGAGACCCAGTACTTC. Protein product: CATSRHRDGGETQYF.

This clone has just a few counts. The chain recombines TRBV5-1 with TRBJ1-6; possibly TRBD1 for D (6 bases). CDR1 SGHRS and CDR2 YFSETQ come from the germline V gene. Trimming cost V 4 bases and J 6 bases, with 14 bases left between them. The CDR3 has 15 amino acids. The CDR3, as DNA: TGCGCCAGCAGCCCAACCGGGACACTTAATTCACCCCTCCACTTT. As protein: CASSPTGTLNSPLHF.

The chain joins TRBV30 to TRBJ1-2, with D possibly matching TRBD1 (5 bases). The germline CDR1 and CDR2 sequences are GTSNPN and SVGIG (reference sequence). V gave up 0 bases and J gave up 7 bases, with 12 bases separating them. This CDR3 spans 13 amino acids. The CDR3 spells CAWSVRGVGGYTF. The CDR3 region has the DNA TGTGCCTGGAGTGTAAGAGGGGTTGGTGGCTACACCTTC.

This clone was counted a single time. The chain links TRBV28 to TRBJ2-7; unclear D gene. The CDR3 loop spans 14 amino acids. From germline, CDR1 is MDHEN and CDR2 SYDVKM. With 8 bases removed from V and 4 bases from J, the gap between germline ends came to 18 bases. CDR3 amino acids: CASFSGTPRYEQYF. The CDR3 region has the DNA TGTGCCAGCTTCTCTGGCACCCCGAGGTACGAGCAGTACTTC.

The chain combines TRBV5-1 with TRBJ2-3; D is tentatively TRBD1 or TRBD2 (5 bases each). CDR3 size: 16 residues. Germline loops: CDR1 SGHRS, CDR2 YFSETQ. V was clipped by 5 bases and J by 3 bases, with 19 bases between them. The CDR3 bases are TGCGCCAGCAGAAGAGGTTGGGGGAGTGTAACAGATACGCAGTATTTT. Amino acid sequence: CASRRGWGSVTDTQYF.